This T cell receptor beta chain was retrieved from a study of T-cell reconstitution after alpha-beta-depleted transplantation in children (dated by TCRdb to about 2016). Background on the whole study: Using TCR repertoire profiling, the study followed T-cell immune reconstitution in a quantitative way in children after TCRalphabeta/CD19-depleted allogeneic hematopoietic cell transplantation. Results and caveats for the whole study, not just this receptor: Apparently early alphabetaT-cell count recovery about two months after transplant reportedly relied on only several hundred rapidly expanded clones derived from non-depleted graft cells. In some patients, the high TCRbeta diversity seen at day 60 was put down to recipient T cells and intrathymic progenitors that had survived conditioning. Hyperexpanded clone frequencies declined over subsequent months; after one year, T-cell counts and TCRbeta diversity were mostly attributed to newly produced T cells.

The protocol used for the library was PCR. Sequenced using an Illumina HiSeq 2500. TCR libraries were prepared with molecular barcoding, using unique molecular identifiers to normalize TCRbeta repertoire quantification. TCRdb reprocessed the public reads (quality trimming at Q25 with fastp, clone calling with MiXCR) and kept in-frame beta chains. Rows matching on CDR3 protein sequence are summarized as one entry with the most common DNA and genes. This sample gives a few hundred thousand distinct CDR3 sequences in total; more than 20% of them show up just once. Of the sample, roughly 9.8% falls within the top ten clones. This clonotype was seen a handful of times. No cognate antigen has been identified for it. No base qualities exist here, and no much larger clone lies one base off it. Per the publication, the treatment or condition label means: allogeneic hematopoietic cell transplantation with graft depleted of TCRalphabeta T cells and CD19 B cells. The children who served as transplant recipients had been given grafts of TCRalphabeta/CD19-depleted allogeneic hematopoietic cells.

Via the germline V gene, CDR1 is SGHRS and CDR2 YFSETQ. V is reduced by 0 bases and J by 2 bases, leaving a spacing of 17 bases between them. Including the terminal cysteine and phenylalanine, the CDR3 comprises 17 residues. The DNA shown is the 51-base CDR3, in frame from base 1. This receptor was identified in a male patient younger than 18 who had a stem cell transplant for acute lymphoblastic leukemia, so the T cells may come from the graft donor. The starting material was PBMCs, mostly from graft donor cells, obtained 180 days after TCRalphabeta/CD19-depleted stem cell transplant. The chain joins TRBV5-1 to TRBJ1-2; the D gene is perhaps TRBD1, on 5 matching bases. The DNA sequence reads TGCGCCAGCAGCTTGGTTTATGGGCGGGACTTAAACTATGGCTACACCTTC. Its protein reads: CASSLVYGRDLNYGYTF. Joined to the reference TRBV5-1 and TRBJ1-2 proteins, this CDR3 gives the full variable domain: KAGVTQTPRYLIKTRGQQVTLSCSPISGHRSVSWYQQTPGQGLQFLFEYFSETQRNKGNFPGRFSGRQFSNSRSEMNVSTLELGDSALYLCASSLVYGRDLNYGYTFGSGTRLTVV.